This T cell receptor (beta chain) derives from a study of shared clonotypes between healthy human individuals. Study context: Each donor's CD8 memory used one plate, CD8 naive two, each CD4 subset three.

Study-wide results and caveats: Researchers sampled only blood; tissue repertoires likely differ. Sorted-subset sequencing, rarefaction showed, was incomplete despite large depth.

The authors split each subset's genomic DNA evenly across several immunoSEQ plates. The protocol was immunoSEQ multiplex PCR, while the TCRdb copy is restricted to in-frame clones and leaves out a portion. The sample shows a few million clones, less than 95% of them seen only once. The CDR3 totals 14 residues. Germline assignment: CDR1 SGHTA and CDR2 FQGNSA. Trimming cost V 4 bases and J 5 bases, with 14 bases left between them. As for this clone: What it binds is not known.

The receptor was isolated from a man younger than 35 in good health. Some clones in this sample may be carry-over from other donors' samples. The chain combines TRBV7-2 with TRBJ2-5; a possible D gene is TRBD2 (6 bases). Sequenced: naive CD4+ T cells from PBMCs. As to subset: CD45RA+ positively selected. The CDR3 sequence is CASSSSGGLETQYF. As DNA, the CDR3 is TGTGCCAGCAGCTCCTCCGGGGGTTTGGAGACCCAGTACTTC.